This T cell receptor (beta chain) appears in the sequencing data of a study of T-cell memory formation after mild COVID-19. About the study: Each donor largely had its own TCR clusters. Study results and limitations: Cross-reactive memory apparently joined, as some responding clones appeared in pre-infection memory. The CD4+ clones that contracted clustered mainly within CM and EM, and the CD8+ clones concentrated in EMRA.

The CDR3 length is 15 residues. Germline V gene lookup returns CDR1 MRHNA and CDR2 SNTAGT. Trimming stripped 7 bases from V and 6 bases from J, with 21 bases between. This clonotype was picked up many times. Its antigen remains unidentified. TCRdb reprocessed the 5' RACE reads via MiXCR and lists one record per CDR3 protein. The top ten hold 39% of the sample, which has roughly 99,000 distinct CDR3 sequences, approximately 15% seen once. The receptor was isolated from a man aged 18 to 35 who had mild COVID-19 (a few samples of this study predate the infection). Cell type and time point are not known. Sequencing used PBMCs or a T cell subset sorted from them (not recorded which). The V gene is TRBV6-4, the J gene TRBJ1-1; tentative D call: TRBD1 (5 bases). The CDR3 DNA reads TGTGCCAGCAAAGCACAGGAGGAAGGGGCCGCTGAAGCTTTCTTT. This gives the protein CASKAQEEGAAEAFF.